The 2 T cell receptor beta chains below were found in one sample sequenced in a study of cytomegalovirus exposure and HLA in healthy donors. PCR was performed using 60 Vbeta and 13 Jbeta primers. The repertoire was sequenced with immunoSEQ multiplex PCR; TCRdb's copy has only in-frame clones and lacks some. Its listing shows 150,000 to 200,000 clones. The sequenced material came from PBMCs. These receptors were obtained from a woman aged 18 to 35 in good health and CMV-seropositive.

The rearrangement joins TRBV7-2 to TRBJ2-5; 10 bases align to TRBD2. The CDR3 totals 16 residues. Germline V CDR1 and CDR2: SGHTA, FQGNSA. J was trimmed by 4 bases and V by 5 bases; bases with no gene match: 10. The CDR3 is CASSDRLAGSVETQYF. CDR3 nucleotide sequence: TGTGCCAGCAGCGACCGACTAGCGGGTTCGGTAGAGACCCAGTACTTC.

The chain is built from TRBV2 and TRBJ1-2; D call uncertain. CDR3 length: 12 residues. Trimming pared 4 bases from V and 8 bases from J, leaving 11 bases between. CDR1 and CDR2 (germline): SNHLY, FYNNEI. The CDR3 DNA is TGTGCCAGCAGTGTGGAGGGATTGGGCTACACCTTC. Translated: CASSVEGLGYTF.